These T cell receptor beta chains were read from a single sample in a study of T cell responses to AZD1222 COVID-19 vaccine. This table comes from immunoSEQ multiplex PCR, and its TCRdb copy is limited to in-frame clones, with some not included. The table records 180,000 or so clones, approximately 95% of them present only once. Specimen: peripheral blood, collected on day 0 of AZD1222 vaccination. The receptors here all came from an adult in good health. Each CDR3 is given without its conserved first and last residue. A D gene is named only where the DNA matches it firmly. A clone size is listed for some rows: how often the clone was seen (once, few, many), or a class if it is expanded.

j_gene	abundance	d_gene	v_gene	CDR3aa
TRBJ1-3	.	.	TRBV6-4	ASRDTSSGNTIY
TRBJ2-3	.	.	TRBV9	ASSVASSDTQY
TRBJ2-7	.	.	TRBV3-1/TRBV3-2	ASSQEIRRGEQY
TRBJ1-6	.	TRBD1	TRBV6-5	ASSRDRGNSPLH
TRBJ2-3	.	.	TRBV10-3	AISGVGAWDTQY
TRBJ1-2	.	.	TRBV5-4	ASSLGGDLLYGYT
TRBJ1-2	.	.	TRBV6-4	ASSDSSGFRGYT
TRBJ2-1	once	.	TRBV27	ASSLSASMYNEQF
TRBJ2-5	.	.	TRBV3-1/TRBV3-2	ASSQVEGIETQY
TRBJ1-1	.	.	TRBV5-1	ASSLGLGALDNTEAF
TRBJ2-1	once	.	TRBV7-7	ASSLGWRGYNEQF
TRBJ1-2	.	.	TRBV30	AWRRPEGRDYGYT
TRBJ1-5	.	.	TRBV18	ASSATEENQPQH
TRBJ1-4	.	.	TRBV28	ASSASEDFSEKLF
TRBJ2-1	.	TRBD2	TRBV7-9	ASSPPGGGNLNEQF
TRBJ1-3	.	.	TRBV11-2	ASSLVRAISGNTIY
TRBJ2-5	.	.	TRBV28	ASSPRGETQY
TRBJ2-2	.	TRBD2	TRBV2	ASSDRTSDPGELF
TRBJ2-7	.	TRBD1	TRBV5-6	ASSLLGQGLYEQY
TRBJ1-5	.	.	TRBV6-5	ASRTEGSLNQPQH
TRBJ2-7	.	.	TRBV6-1	ASSENLWYEQY
TRBJ1-1	.	TRBD1	TRBV7-2	ASSRGQGSMNTEAF
TRBJ1-2	.	.	TRBV4-1	ASSQEGDANYGYT
TRBJ1-2	.	TRBD1	TRBV15	ATSRGEAGQVSGYT
TRBJ1-2	once	.	TRBV9	ASSVGVGNYGYT
TRBJ1-2	once	.	TRBV6-5	ASSYSRQAYGYT
TRBJ1-5	.	.	TRBV7-9	ASSFSNQPQH
TRBJ1-2	.	.	TRBV5-1	ASSLTAGTDYGYT
TRBJ1-1	.	.	TRBV30	AWSVTLNTEAF